There are a few counts of the clone carrying this T cell receptor beta chain. Its antigen remains unknown. The germline gives CDR1 MGHRA, CDR2 YSYEKL. Trimming left V 4 bases short and J 4 bases short, with 13 bases between. CDR3 length equals 14 residues. The study extracted blood RNA from unsorted whole blood and also extracted germline DNA. The template, around 520 ng total RNA, yielded TCR beta cDNA made with a constant-region primer. Three nested multiplex PCR rounds, a slightly modified ARM-PCR method, built the TCR beta libraries. Use of TRBV1-TRBV30 forward primers with a C-beta reverse primer characterized the first two PCR rounds, which lasted about 9 cycles each. One entry per CDR3 protein results from TCRdb running MiXCR on the multiplex PCR reads. This repertoire shows 180,000 or so distinct CDR3 sequences, approximately 60% found once; its top ten account for approximately 65%. The sample is drawn from a study of tumor-infiltrating lymphocytes in primary liver carcinoma.

Whole-study results and caveats: Against blood, tumors held a significantly higher top-250-clone fraction (p = 0.039).

The specimen was peripheral blood. The genes are TRBV4-1 and TRBJ1-1, with a weak D call TRBD1 (5 bases). This receptor was obtained from a man aged 40-49 years with primary liver carcinoma and hepatitis B virus infection. In nucleotides, the CDR3 is TGCGCCAGCAGCCTGGAGGTCAGGGCCACTGAAGCTTTCTTT. It specifies CASSLEVRATEAFF.